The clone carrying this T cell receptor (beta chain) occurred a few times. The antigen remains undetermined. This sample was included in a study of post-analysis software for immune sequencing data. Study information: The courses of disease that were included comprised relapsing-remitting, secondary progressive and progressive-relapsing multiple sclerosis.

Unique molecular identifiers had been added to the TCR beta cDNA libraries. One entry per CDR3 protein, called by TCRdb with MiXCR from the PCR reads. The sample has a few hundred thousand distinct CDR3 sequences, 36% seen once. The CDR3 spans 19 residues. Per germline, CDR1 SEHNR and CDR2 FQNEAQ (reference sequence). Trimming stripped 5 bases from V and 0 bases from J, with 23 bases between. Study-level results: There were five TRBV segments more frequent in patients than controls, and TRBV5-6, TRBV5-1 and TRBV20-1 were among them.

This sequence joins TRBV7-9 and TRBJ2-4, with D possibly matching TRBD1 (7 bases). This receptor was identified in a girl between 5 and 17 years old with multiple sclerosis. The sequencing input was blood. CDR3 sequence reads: CASSAGDRDFLLAKNIQYF. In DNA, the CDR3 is TGTGCCAGCAGCGCAGGAGACAGGGACTTCTTACTAGCCAAAAACATTCAGTACTTC.